This passage covers 21 T cell receptor beta chains from one sample sequenced in a study of blood T cell repertoires in COVID-19. Measured with immunoSEQ multiplex PCR; TCRdb has only the in-frame clones, and not every one. Seen here are under 200,000 clones, about 88% observed once, and the top ten hold about 2%. The sequenced material came from peripheral blood. These receptors came from a man aged 65-85 years with active or convalescent COVID-19.

This clone was counted a single time. The chain is built from TRBV5-4 and TRBJ2-7; 10 bases agree with TRBD1. Germline CDR1 and CDR2: SGHNT and YYREEE (reference sequence). With 5 bases clipped from V and 2 bases from J, the junction kept 7 bases outside the gene matches. The CDR3 is 15 residues long. The CDR3 coding sequence is TGTGCCAGCAGTTCAGGGACAGGGGCGCCCTACGAGCAGTACTTC. Its translation: CASSSGTGAPYEQYF.

This clone was counted ten times or more. This chain joins TRBV2 and TRBJ2-4; 8 bases agree with TRBD2. The CDR3 runs to 14 residues. J gave up 3 bases and V 7 bases, and 5 bases lay outside the gene matches. Germline assignment: CDR1 SNHLY and CDR2 FYNNEI. CDR3 protein: CASTVGRDKNIQYF. The CDR3 nucleotides are TGTGCCAGCACGGTCGGGAGGGACAAAAACATTCAGTACTTC.

V gene TRBV19 combines with J gene TRBJ2-7; D not resolved. The CDR3 has 15 residues. Germline V CDR1 and CDR2: LNHDA, SQIVND (reference sequence). Trimming took off 3 bases at V and 3 bases at J, with 15 bases between the two ends. The CDR3 coding sequence is TGTGCCAGTAGTATCAGCCTCGTGGCGGTCTACGAGCAGTACTTC. Its protein is CASSISLVAVYEQYF.

This chain connects TRBV5-6 to TRBJ1-3; 11 bases fit TRBD1. This CDR3 region has 14 residues. V lost 3 bases and J lost 8; bases outside the gene matches: 4. In germline, CDR1 is SGHDT, CDR2 YYEEEE. The DNA for the CDR3 is TGTGCCAGCAGCTGGGGACAGGGGGAGTACACCATATATTTT. It codes for CASSWGQGEYTIYF.

The rearrangement uses TRBV3-1 (or the pseudogene TRBV3-2) and TRBJ1-4, with no clear D. Germline CDR1 reads LGHDT; CDR2 reads YNNKEL (reference sequence). Trimming removed 3 bases at V and 5 bases at J, with 19 bases between. This CDR3 is 17 amino acids long. CDR3 sequence: CASSHTVLGGKNEKLFF. DNA for the CDR3: TGTGCCAGCAGCCACACAGTACTAGGCGGAAAGAATGAAAAACTGTTTTTT.

The table lists this clone with a count of one. The V and J genes are TRBV6-6 and TRBJ2-1; TRBD2 agrees at 7 bases. The CDR3 extends over 14 amino acids. V lost 8 bases to trimming and J lost 5 bases; unmatched junction nucleotides: 9. Germline V lookup: CDR1 MNHNY, CDR2 SVGAGI (reference sequence). Written as DNA, the CDR3 is TGTGCCAGCCGCCGGACGGGAGGCCACAATGAGCAGTTCTTC. It translates to CASRRTGGHNEQFF.

The chain links TRBV24-1 to TRBJ1-5; 7 positions agree with TRBD1. Germline V lookup: CDR1 KGHDR, CDR2 SFDVKD. Trimming at V came to 4 bases and at J to 2 bases, leaving 4 bases not matched to a gene. The CDR3 sequence is 15 residues long. The CDR3 spells CATSEGGQGNQPQHF. CDR3 bases: TGTGCCACCAGTGAGGGTGGACAGGGCAATCAGCCCCAGCATTTT.

The CDR3 here is CASRIQGAYEQYF. Here the CDR3 DNA reads TGCGCCAGCCGCATCCAGGGGGCCTACGAGCAGTACTTC. V gene TRBV5-1 combines with J gene TRBJ2-7; 7 bases map to TRBD1. This CDR3 is built from 13 residues. J was trimmed by 2 bases and V by 7 bases; bases with no gene match: 6. Germline V gives CDR1 SGHRS, CDR2 YFSETQ. The full variable domain, completed using reference TRBV5-1 and TRBJ2-7, is KAGVTQTPRYLIKTRGQQVTLSCSPISGHRSVSWYQQTPGQGLQFLFEYFSETQRNKGNFPGRFSGRQFSNSRSEMNVSTLELGDSALYLCASRIQGAYEQYFGPGTRLTVT.

Concerning this clone: Other DNA sequences in this sample translate to the same CDR3. The chain joins TRBV4-1 to TRBJ1-1, with 8 bases aligning to TRBD1. Germline-derived CDR1 and CDR2 are MGHRA and YSYEKL. This CDR3 is built from 15 residues. V lost 1 base, J lost 3 bases, and 4 bases stayed unmatched. DNA of the CDR3: TGCGCCAGCAGCCAAGGCGGACAGGGTTACACTGAAGCTTTCTTT. This gives the protein CASSQGGQGYTEAFF.

V gene TRBV5-1 combines with J gene TRBJ1-5; 9 bases align to TRBD1. This CDR3 has 15 amino acids. The trim removed 0 bases at V and 6 bases at J, leaving 4 bases unmatched. In germline, CDR1 is SGHRS, CDR2 YFSETQ. This chain's CDR3 is CASSLGQGGTQPQHF. CDR3 DNA sequence: TGCGCCAGCAGCTTGGGACAGGGGGGGACTCAGCCCCAGCATTTT. Full variable domain (outside the CDR3, taken from reference TRBV5-1 and TRBJ1-5): KAGVTQTPRYLIKTRGQQVTLSCSPISGHRSVSWYQQTPGQGLQFLFEYFSETQRNKGNFPGRFSGRQFSNSRSEMNVSTLELGDSALYLCASSLGQGGTQPQHFGDGTRLSIL.

The rearrangement joins TRBV7-9 to TRBJ2-3, with 12 bases that match TRBD1. This CDR3 is built from 14 residues. V lost 7 bases to trimming and J lost 8 bases; unmatched junction nucleotides: 7. The germline V gene has CDR1 SEHNR and CDR2 FQNEAQ (reference sequence). The DNA for the CDR3 is TGTGCCAGCACCCTGGGACAGGGGGCAGGTACGCAGTATTTT. It is translated as CASTLGQGAGTQYF.

The chain employs TRBV5-1 and TRBJ2-4, with 12 bases aligning to TRBD1. This CDR3 is built from 16 residues. V dropped 1 base and J dropped 6; count of bases not matched to a gene: 5. The germline V gene encodes CDR1 SGHRS and CDR2 YFSETQ. CDR3 in DNA: TGCGCCAGCAGCTTGATGGGGACAGGGGGCCTAAACATTCAGTACTTC. Its protein product is CASSLMGTGGLNIQYF. Full variable domain (rest looked up from reference TRBV5-1 and TRBJ2-4): KAGVTQTPRYLIKTRGQQVTLSCSPISGHRSVSWYQQTPGQGLQFLFEYFSETQRNKGNFPGRFSGRQFSNSRSEMNVSTLELGDSALYLCASSLMGTGGLNIQYFGAGTRLSVL.

The V and J genes are TRBV6-4 and TRBJ1-2; D is undetermined. This CDR3 is 15 amino acids long. V lost 3 bases to trimming and J lost 4 bases, with 15 bases between them. CDR1 and CDR2 (germline): MRHNA, SNTAGT. Written as DNA, the CDR3 is TGTGCCAGCAGTGAGACAATAAAAATTCCCTATGGCTACACCTTC. It translates to CASSETIKIPYGYTF.

V gene TRBV4-3 combines with J gene TRBJ2-3; TRBD2 matches at 8 bases. Losses at the gene ends were 4 bases for V and 3 bases for J; bases not matched to a gene: 0. The CDR3 runs to 13 residues. The germline V gene encodes CDR1 LGHNA and CDR2 YSLEER. The CDR3 DNA reads TGCGCCAGCAGCCTAGCGGGAACAGATACGCAGTATTTT. Amino acids: CASSLAGTDTQYF.

This rearrangement joins TRBV28 to TRBJ2-5; D possibly corresponds to TRBD1 (5 bases). This CDR3 is 15 amino acids long. Germline V CDR1 and CDR2: MDHEN, SYDVKM. V was cut by 7 bases and J by 4 bases, with 19 bases left in between. The CDR3, as DNA: TGTGCCAGCAACCCCCGGCTCAGGGTTGCAGAGACCCAGTACTTC. Protein sequence: CASNPRLRVAETQYF.

The gene calls are TRBV28 and TRBJ2-2, with D unresolved. The CDR3 extends over 12 amino acids. V lost 2 bases and J lost 7, with 5 bases in between. Germline V gene lookup returns CDR1 MDHEN and CDR2 SYDVKM. In nucleotides, the CDR3 is TGTGCCAGCAGTTTAGTCGTCGGGGAGCTGTTTTTT. Its translation is CASSLVVGELFF.

V gene TRBV5-1 combines with J gene TRBJ1-3; D is ambiguous. This CDR3 region has 14 residues. Trimming cost V 4 bases and J 0 bases, with 8 bases left between them. From germline, CDR1 is SGHRS and CDR2 YFSETQ. The CDR3, as DNA: TGCGCCAGCAGCCCCGACTTCTCTGGAAACACCATATATTTT. Protein sequence: CASSPDFSGNTIYF.

The genes are TRBV5-6 and TRBJ2-1; tentative D call: TRBD1 (5 bases). Germline V gives CDR1 SGHDT, CDR2 YYEEEE. This CDR3 comprises 12 residues. Trimming stripped 3 bases from V and 12 bases from J, with 13 bases between. CDR3 nucleotide sequence: TGTGCCAGCAGCTCTTGGACACAATGGCAGTTCTTC. Translation gives CASSSWTQWQFF. The variable domain in full, completed from reference TRBV5-6 and TRBJ2-1, reads DAGVTQSPTHLIKTRGQQVTLRCSPKSGHDTVSWYQQALGQGPQFIFQYYEEEERQRGNFPDRFSGHQFPNYSSELNVNALLLGDSALYLCASSSWTQWQFFGPGTRLTVL.

The chain joins TRBV6-2 or TRBV6-3 to TRBJ2-5, with 9 nucleotides matching TRBD1. This CDR3 comprises 14 residues. V lost 5 bases and J lost 3; bases outside the gene matches: 4. Germline CDR1 MNHEY, CDR2 SVGEGT. CDR3 in amino acids: CASSNTGGEETQYF. DNA for the CDR3: TGTGCCAGCAGTAATACAGGGGGCGAAGAGACCCAGTACTTC.

This clone was seen once. This chain connects TRBV6-2 or TRBV6-3 to TRBJ2-1; D is unclear. The V gene lost 5 bases and the J gene lost 7 bases, with 15 bases spanning the gap. Germline CDR1 reads MNHEY; CDR2 reads SVGEGT. The CDR3 loop spans 14 amino acids. The CDR3 nucleotides are TGTGCCAGCAGTACCCTAGGTATCTTGAATGAGCAGTTCTTC. Amino acid sequence: CASSTLGILNEQFF.

The rearrangement uses TRBV28 and TRBJ1-5, with D possibly TRBD1 on 5 matching bases. The V gene's germline CDR1 is MDHEN and CDR2 SYDVKM. V was pared by 2 bases and J by 0 bases, with 8 bases between. CDR3 length: 15 amino acids. The DNA of the CDR3 is TGTGCCAGCAGTTTAGGGGGGTATAGCAATCAGCCCCAGCATTTT. It specifies CASSLGGYSNQPQHF.